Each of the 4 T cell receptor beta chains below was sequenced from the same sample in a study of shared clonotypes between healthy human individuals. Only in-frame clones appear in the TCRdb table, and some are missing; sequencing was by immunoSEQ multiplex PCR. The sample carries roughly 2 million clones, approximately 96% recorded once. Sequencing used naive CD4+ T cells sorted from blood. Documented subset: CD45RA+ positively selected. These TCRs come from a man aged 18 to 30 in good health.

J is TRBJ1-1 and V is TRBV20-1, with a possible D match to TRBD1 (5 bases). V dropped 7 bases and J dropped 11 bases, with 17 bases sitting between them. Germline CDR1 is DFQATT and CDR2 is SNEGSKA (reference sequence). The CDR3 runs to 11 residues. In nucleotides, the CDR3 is TGCAGTGTTTCCGACGGGGCGGAGGCTTTCTTT. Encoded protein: CSVSDGAEAFF.

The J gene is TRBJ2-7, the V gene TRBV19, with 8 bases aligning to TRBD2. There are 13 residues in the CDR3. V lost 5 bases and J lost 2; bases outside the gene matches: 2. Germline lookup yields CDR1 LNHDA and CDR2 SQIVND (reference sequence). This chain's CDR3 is CASSSGLAYEQYF. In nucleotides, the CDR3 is TGTGCCAGTAGTTCGGGACTAGCCTACGAGCAGTACTTC.

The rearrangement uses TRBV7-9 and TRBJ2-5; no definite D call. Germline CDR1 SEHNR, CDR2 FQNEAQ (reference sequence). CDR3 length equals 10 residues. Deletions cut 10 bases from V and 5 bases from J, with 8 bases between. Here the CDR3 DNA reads TGTGCCATTGCTGGGGAGACCCAGTACTTC. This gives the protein CAIAGETQYF.

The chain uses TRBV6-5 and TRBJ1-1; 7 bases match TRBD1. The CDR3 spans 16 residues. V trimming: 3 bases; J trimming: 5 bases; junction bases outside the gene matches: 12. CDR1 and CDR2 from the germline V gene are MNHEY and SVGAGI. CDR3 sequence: CASSYLNRGRGTEAFF. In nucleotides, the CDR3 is TGTGCCAGCAGTTATCTGAACAGGGGAAGGGGGACTGAAGCTTTCTTT.